One sample yielded the 3 T cell receptor beta chains listed below, sequenced in a study of T cells expressing NK-cell markers. TCRdb reprocessed the 5' RACE reads, keeping one entry per CDR3 protein, no DNA. There are approximately 460,000 distinct CDR3 sequences in the sample, with 7.3% held by the top ten. The sequencing input was blood T cells: a sorted CD56 or NKG2C T cell subset, CD4+ or CD8+ T cells, or bulk PBMC T cells (not recorded which). The source of these receptors is a woman aged 18-70 years in good health.

The chain employs TRBV4-3 and TRBJ2-3. This CDR3 is built from 17 residues. Germline V CDR1 and CDR2: LGHNA, YSLEER. The CDR3 here is CASSQDGPQASTDTQYF.

V usage is TRBV3-1 and J usage is TRBJ2-7; TCRdb reports TRBD1, a call that lacks DNA to check it against. CDR3 length: 14 amino acids. Germline V gene sequence: CDR1 LGHDT, CDR2 YNNKEL (reference sequence). Here the CDR3 reads CASSHRDPFSEQYF.

The V call is TRBV7-9, the J call TRBJ1-1. In germline, CDR1 is SEHNR, CDR2 FQNEAQ (reference sequence). The CDR3 runs to 12 residues. The CDR3 region is CATASPNTEAFF.